These 31 T cell receptor beta chains were sequenced from one sample in a study of early T cells in non-severe SARS-CoV-2 infection. A single record per CDR3 protein comes from TCRdb applying MiXCR to the 5' RACE reads. Altogether 50,000 or so distinct CDR3 sequences are present, 12% being singletons, with the ten largest covering 9.1%. Material for sequencing was whole blood. The receptors originated from an adult who was a healthcare worker with PCR-confirmed SARS-CoV-2 infection or an uninfected control (not recorded which).

This clonotype was seen repeatedly, ten times or more. V is TRBV20-1 and J is TRBJ2-7; 8 bases map to TRBD2. CDR1 is DFQATT, CDR2 SNEGSKA, per germline (reference sequence). The CDR3 extends over 14 amino acids. V lost 6 bases and J lost 5; bases outside the gene matches: 12. The CDR3, as DNA: TGCAGTGCGATTAGACGTGGCGGGAGGCACGAGCAGTACTTC. It translates to CSAIRRGGRHEQYF.

The table lists this clonotype with a few counts. The chain carries TRBV20-1 and TRBJ1-5; 8 nucleotides align to TRBD1. The CDR3 totals 15 residues. Trimming at V came to 0 bases and at J to 7 bases, leaving 8 bases not matched to a gene. Germline loops: CDR1 DFQATT, CDR2 SNEGSKA (reference sequence). The chain's CDR3 is CSARDPGQGEQPQHF. The CDR3 coding sequence is TGCAGTGCTAGAGACCCCGGACAGGGTGAACAGCCCCAGCATTTT.

This clonotype was recorded many times. The chain joins TRBV28 to TRBJ1-4; D is ambiguous. Germline CDR1 MDHEN, CDR2 SYDVKM. The CDR3 covers 13 residues. Trimming removed 5 bases at V and 0 bases at J, with 4 bases between. The CDR3 DNA follows: TGTGCCAGCAGTGTTGCAACTAATGAAAAACTGTTTTTT. Translation: CASSVATNEKLFF.

The rearrangement uses TRBV28 and TRBJ1-1, with a weak D call TRBD1 (5 bases). Germline CDR1 and CDR2: MDHEN and SYDVKM. With 7 bases removed from V and 3 bases from J, the gap between germline ends came to 12 bases. The CDR3 loop spans 13 amino acids. The CDR3 protein is CASILGGYTEAFF. Here the CDR3 DNA reads TGTGCCAGCATCCTTGGGGGATACACTGAAGCTTTCTTT.

In regard to this clonotype: A much larger clone is a single base away; this may be a read error. The V call is TRBV7-3, the J call TRBJ1-2; D ambiguous. Germline V CDR1 and CDR2: SGHTA, FQGTGA. The CDR3 is 13 residues long. In nucleotides, the CDR3 is TGTGCCGGCAGCTTAGTGGGGTTCTATGGCTACACCTTC. Translation: CAGSLVGFYGYTF. The full variable domain, with the rest looked up from reference TRBV7-3 and TRBJ1-2, is GAGVSQTPSNKVTEKGKYVELRCDPISGHTALYWYRQSLGQGPEFLIYFQGTGAADDSGLPNDRFFAVRPEGSVSTLKIQRTERGDSAVYLCAGSLVGFYGYTFGSGTRLTVV.

This clonotype was seen at least ten times. The J gene is TRBJ2-5, the V gene TRBV7-9; 8 positions agree with TRBD1. There are 15 residues in the CDR3. Looked up from germline, CDR1 is SEHNR and CDR2 is FQNEAQ (reference sequence). V was clipped by 4 bases and J by 1 base; unmatched bases: 5. The CDR3 region is CASSSAGTGQETQYF. CDR3 sequence (DNA): TGTGCCAGCAGCTCGGCCGGGACAGGCCAAGAGACCCAGTACTTC.

The sample holds a few counts of this clonotype. This chain connects TRBV7-2 to TRBJ2-7; D remains ambiguous. Trimming shortened V by 7 bases and J by 5 bases, and 12 bases separated the two germline ends. The CDR3 covers 12 residues. CDR1 is SGHTA, CDR2 FQGNSA, per germline. CDR3: CASTSLFNEQYF. The CDR3 coding sequence is TGTGCCAGCACCTCCCTATTTAACGAGCAGTACTTC.

This chain joins TRBV24-1 and TRBJ2-1; D gene unclear. Germline V gene lookup returns CDR1 KGHDR and CDR2 SFDVKD. Trimming pared 3 bases from V and 6 bases from J, leaving 8 bases between. The CDR3 consists of 13 residues. DNA for the CDR3: TGTGCCACCAGTGATACGGCCGCCAATGAGCAGTTCTTC. Protein: CATSDTAANEQFF.

This chain uses TRBV29-1 with TRBJ2-3; 7 positions match TRBD2. V dropped 3 bases and J dropped 0; count of bases not matched to a gene: 3. The length of the CDR3 is 14 residues. Germline V CDR1 and CDR2: SQVTM, ANQGSEA. CDR3 sequence reads: CSVDKAGSTDTQYF. CDR3 DNA: TGCAGCGTTGATAAAGCGGGAAGCACAGATACGCAGTATTTT.

This sequence joins TRBV10-3 and TRBJ1-1, with TRBD1 identical over 7 bases. The trim removed 10 bases at V and 3 bases at J, leaving 2 bases unmatched. Germline lookup yields CDR1 ENHRY and CDR2 SYGVKD. The CDR3 has 11 residues. In DNA form, the CDR3 reads TGTGCCACAGGGACAGACACTGAAGCTTTCTTT. Amino acids: CATGTDTEAFF.

This clonotype was counted ten times or more. This CDR3 reads CASSQTGYSNQPQHF. CDR3 in DNA: TGTGCCAGCAGTCAGACGGGATATAGCAATCAGCCCCAGCATTTT. The chain employs TRBV7-9 and TRBJ1-5; no clear D. There are 15 residues in the CDR3. The germline V gene encodes CDR1 SEHNR and CDR2 FQNEAQ (reference sequence). Trimming removed 6 bases at V and 0 bases at J, with 12 bases between. Full variable domain (missing parts from reference TRBV7-9 and TRBJ1-5): DTGVSQNPRHKITKRGQNVTFRCDPISEHNRLYWYRQTLGQGPEFLTYFQNEAQLEKSRLLSDRFSAERPKGSFSTLEIQRTEQGDSAMYLCASSQTGYSNQPQHFGDGTRLSIL.

This sequence joins TRBV3-1 and TRBJ2-1; the D is unclear. CDR3 length: 15 amino acids. Trimming removed 2 bases from V and 1 base from J, with 9 bases in between. Germline CDR1 and CDR2: LGHDT and YNNKEL (reference sequence). For the CDR3, the DNA is TGTGCCAGCAGCCAATGGAGCGTGTCCTACAATGAGCAGTTCTTC. This encodes CASSQWSVSYNEQFF.

This clonotype was recorded many times. The rearrangement uses TRBV9 and TRBJ1-1; D call uncertain. V lost 4 bases, J lost 7 bases, and 11 bases lay in between. This CDR3 contains 12 residues. Germline values: CDR1 SGDLS, CDR2 YYNGEE. The CDR3 sequence: CASSRELDEAFF. DNA of the CDR3: TGTGCCAGCAGCCGGGAATTGGATGAAGCTTTCTTT. Full variable domain (missing parts from reference TRBV9 and TRBJ1-1): DSGVTQTPKHLITATGQRVTLRCSPRSGDLSVYWYQQSLDQGLQFLIQYYNGEERAKGNILERFSAQQFPDLHSELNLSSLELGDSALYFCASSRELDEAFFGQGTRLTVV.

Only a few counts were recorded for this clonotype. The V gene is TRBV2, the J gene TRBJ2-2; tentative D call: TRBD1 (5 bases). Trimming took off 2 bases at V and 0 bases at J, with 7 bases between the two ends. Germline-derived CDR1 and CDR2 are SNHLY and FYNNEI. CDR3 length equals 15 residues. The CDR3 DNA reads TGTGCCAGCAGTGAATACAGGTCGAACACCGGGGAGCTGTTTTTT. Amino acids: CASSEYRSNTGELFF.

CDR3 sequence (DNA): TGTGCCAGCAGTACAGGGGGCTTAAAGACCCAGTACTTC. It yields the protein CASSTGGLKTQYF. The rearrangement links TRBV12-3 or TRBV12-4 to TRBJ2-5; 9 bases map to TRBD1. Trimming at V came to 5 bases and at J to 6 bases, leaving 4 bases not matched to a gene. The CDR3 sequence is 13 residues long.

This clonotype was seen ten or more times. V usage is TRBV15 and J usage is TRBJ1-4; tentative D call: TRBD1 (5 bases). Trimming stripped 0 bases from V and 1 base from J, with 9 bases between. The CDR3 covers 16 residues. In germline, CDR1 is LNHNV, CDR2 YYDKDF (reference sequence). The CDR3 here is CATSRDYGGTNEKLFF. The DNA for the CDR3 is TGTGCCACCAGCAGAGATTACGGGGGAACTAATGAAAAACTGTTTTTT.

There are a few counts of this clonotype. The chain carries TRBV24-1 and TRBJ2-3; the match to TRBD1 covers 7 bases. Looked up from germline, CDR1 is KGHDR and CDR2 is SFDVKD. The ends lost 3 bases at V and 3 bases at J; junction bases unmatched: 14. The CDR3 runs to 18 residues. The DNA of the CDR3 is TGTGCCACCAGTGATCCTCCCACACAGGGGATTTGGACAGATACGCAGTATTTT. Its translation: CATSDPPTQGIWTDTQYF.

This clonotype appeared many times. The V and J genes are TRBV11-2 and TRBJ2-1, with unresolved D. Germline values: CDR1 SGHAT, CDR2 FQNNGV. This CDR3 spans 12 amino acids. V was cut by 1 base and J by 4 bases, with 2 bases left in between. DNA for the CDR3: TGTGCCAGCAGCTTAGGTTACAATGAGCAGTTCTTC. Translating it yields CASSLGYNEQFF.

This rearrangement joins TRBV20-1 to TRBJ2-2, with D possibly called TRBD1 or TRBD2 (5 bases each). The CDR3 sequence is 15 residues long. Germline V gene sequence: CDR1 DFQATT, CDR2 SNEGSKA (reference sequence). V was clipped by 3 bases and J by 6 bases, with 17 bases between them. The CDR3 DNA reads TGCAGTGCTAGTACCCGGGACCACCTGGCCGGGGAGCTGTTTTTT. Protein: CSASTRDHLAGELFF.

This clonotype was counted a few times. This chain links TRBV29-1 with TRBJ1-1; D is ambiguous. The germline V gene has CDR1 SQVTM and CDR2 ANQGSEA. V lost 4 bases to trimming and J lost 7 bases, with 10 bases between them. The CDR3 spans 11 residues. The CDR3 DNA follows: TGCAGCGTTGCTTTACAGAATGAAGCTTTCTTT. Its protein is CSVALQNEAFF.

This clonotype was observed at least ten times. The V and J genes are TRBV20-1 and TRBJ1-2; TRBD1 matches 10 bases. Germline CDR1 reads DFQATT; CDR2 reads SNEGSKA (reference sequence). Trimming cost V 5 bases and J 0 bases; bases outside gene matches: 12. The CDR3 spans 17 residues. The CDR3: CSAQPGQGSVANYGYTF. The CDR3 region has the DNA TGCAGTGCTCAACCGGGACAGGGGAGTGTTGCTAACTATGGCTACACCTTC.

This clonotype occurred many times. The V and J genes are TRBV20-1 and TRBJ1-4, with D uncertain. Trimming removed 1 base from V and 11 bases from J, with 8 bases in between. Germline V gene data show CDR1 as DFQATT and CDR2 as SNEGSKA (reference sequence). The CDR3 loop spans 11 amino acids. The CDR3 here is CSARVGRKLFF. In nucleotides, the CDR3 is TGCAGTGCTAGAGTTGGGCGGAAACTGTTTTTT.

This clonotype was detected only a few times. The chain joins TRBV29-1 to TRBJ2-7; the match to TRBD2 covers 9 bases. V gave up 4 bases and J gave up 2 bases; unmatched junction bases: 6. The CDR3 contains 14 residues. Germline-derived CDR1 and CDR2 are SQVTM and ANQGSEA. CDR3 DNA sequence: TGCAGCGTTGTGGTCGGCGGGAGGGCCTACGAGCAGTACTTC. It is translated as CSVVVGGRAYEQYF.

This clonotype was recorded a few times. The gene calls are TRBV5-5 and TRBJ1-1; 8 nucleotides match TRBD1. The CDR3 runs 16 residues. Trimming removed 3 bases from V and 4 bases from J; junction bases left unmatched: 11. Germline V gene lookup returns CDR1 SGHKS and CDR2 YYEKEE (reference sequence). The CDR3: CASSYLDRVQATEAFF. As DNA, the CDR3 is TGTGCCAGCAGCTACCTGGACAGGGTGCAGGCCACTGAAGCTTTCTTT.

In nucleotides, the CDR3 is TGTGCCAGCAGTGATAGCGGGGGGTCCACCGGGGAGCTGTTTTTT. It is translated as CASSDSGGSTGELFF. The chain carries TRBV6-4 and TRBJ2-2; the match to TRBD2 covers 10 bases. The trim removed 3 bases at V and 4 bases at J, leaving 2 bases unmatched. CDR3 length: 15 residues. In germline, CDR1 is MRHNA, CDR2 SNTAGT.

The sample holds a few counts of this clonotype. J is TRBJ2-7 and V is TRBV3-1; no reliable D call. Trimming stripped 1 base from V and 0 bases from J, with 7 bases between. The CDR3 extends over 14 amino acids. CDR1 and CDR2 (germline): LGHDT, YNNKEL (reference sequence). In DNA, the CDR3 is TGTGCCAGCAGCCAAGCCCGCTCCTCCTACGAGCAGTACTTC. Amino acids: CASSQARSSYEQYF.

This clonotype appeared many times. The chain joins TRBV12-3 or TRBV12-4 to TRBJ1-1, with D perhaps matching TRBD1 (6 bases). The CDR3 is 15 amino acids. V was cut by 3 bases and J by 0 bases, with 11 bases left in between. CDR3 amino acids: CASSFADSMNTEAFF. CDR3 nucleotides: TGTGCCAGCAGTTTCGCGGACAGCATGAACACTGAAGCTTTCTTT.

At least ten counts were recorded for this clonotype. This chain connects TRBV19 to TRBJ1-2; D is undetermined. CDR3 length equals 15 residues. V lost 1 base, J lost 4 bases, and 13 bases lay in between. Germline CDR1 and CDR2: LNHDA and SQIVND (reference sequence). CDR3 DNA: TGTGCCAGTAGTATAGGAGGGTCGGGCCGCTATGGCTACACCTTC. Translating it yields CASSIGGSGRYGYTF.

This clonotype was counted many times. The gene calls are TRBV11-1 and TRBJ2-1, with a tentative D call TRBD1 (6 bases). Germline CDR1 is SGHAT and CDR2 is FQDESV (reference sequence). V lost 2 bases, J lost 7 bases, and 21 bases lay in between. This CDR3 spans 17 amino acids. The CDR3 protein is CASSLLGQIGRSNEQFF. CDR3 sequence (DNA): TGTGCCAGCAGCTTACTCGGACAGATCGGGCGTTCTAATGAGCAGTTCTTC.

In this sample, this clonotype turned up many times. The chain employs TRBV20-1 and TRBJ1-1, with 7 bases fitting TRBD1. Germline V gene lookup returns CDR1 DFQATT and CDR2 SNEGSKA (reference sequence). J gave up 1 base and V 3 bases, and 5 bases lay outside the gene matches. The CDR3 contains 14 residues. This chain's CDR3 is CSASGGQPNTEAFF. The CDR3 coding sequence is TGCAGTGCTAGCGGGGGACAGCCGAACACTGAAGCTTTCTTT.

This clonotype was seen more than once but under ten times. Mismatch with germline at one junction end may stem from a read error. The chain couples TRBV7-2 to TRBJ2-6, with 7 bases identical to TRBD1. This CDR3 contains 13 residues. Germline V gene lookup returns CDR1 SGHTA and CDR2 FQGNSA. CDR3 amino acids: CASSLRGQPSVRF. The DNA for the CDR3 is TGTGCCAGCAGCCTCAGGGGACAGCCGTCCGTACGATTC.